One TCR beta chain is described in this entry. What it binds is not known. This entry belongs to a study of T cell repertoires in cytomegalovirus infection. For the study at large: CMV infection plus the matching HLA type was flagged by public TCR beta signatures.

TCRdb recomputed calls from the reads with MiXCR, one row per CDR3 protein. The sample lists more than 400,000 distinct CDR3 sequences; around 27% were seen once. Whole-study results and caveats: CMV carriers having the relevant HLA were flagged by cumulative public TCR beta family frequency. Dominant in the ex vivo response were TCR beta clonotypes restricted by HLA-C and specific for CMV.

The sequenced sample consisted of PBMCs. The receptor was isolated from a human donor in good health (CMV status not recorded). Some clones in this sample may be carry-over from other donors' samples.

The CDR3 region is CASRRQGEQYF. The CDR3, as DNA: TGTGCCAGCAGGAGACAGGGCGAGCAGTACTTC. The V gene is TRBV6-1, the J gene TRBJ2-7; 7 bases fit TRBD1. The CDR3 runs to 11 residues. With V trimmed by 6 bases and J by 6 bases, 2 bases remained unmatched. Germline loops: CDR1 MNHNS, CDR2 SASEGT.